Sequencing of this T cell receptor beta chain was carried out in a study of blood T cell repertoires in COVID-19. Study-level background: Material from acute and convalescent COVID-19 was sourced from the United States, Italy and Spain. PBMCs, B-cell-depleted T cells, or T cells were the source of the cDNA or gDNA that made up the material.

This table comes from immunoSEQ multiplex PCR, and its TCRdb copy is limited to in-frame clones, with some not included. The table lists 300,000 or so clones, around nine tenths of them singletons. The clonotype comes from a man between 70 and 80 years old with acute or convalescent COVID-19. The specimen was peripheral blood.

The DNA of the CDR3 is TGCGCCAGCAGCCAGACAGGGGGCAATGGGCAGCCCCAGCATTTT. Translating gives CASSQTGGNGQPQHF. The chain is built from TRBV5-1 and TRBJ1-5, with 10 positions matching TRBD1. The germline gives CDR1 SGHRS, CDR2 YFSETQ. The CDR3 runs 15 residues. The J segment lost 7 bases and the V segment lost 4 bases, leaving 8 bases of the junction unmatched.